The 14 T cell receptor beta chains listed next were all sequenced from one sample in a study of blood T cell repertoires in COVID-19. Sequencing was performed with immunoSEQ multiplex PCR; in TCRdb, only in-frame clones are kept and a portion is missing. There are 150,000 or so clones in the sample; about nine tenths occur only once, and 4.3% lies in the top ten. The sample taken for sequencing was PBMCs or T cells enriched from blood (not recorded which). The source is a man in his forties or fifties who had recovered from COVID-19.

The V and J genes are TRBV7-8 and TRBJ1-4, with 11 bases aligning to TRBD1. CDR1 and CDR2 (germline): SGHVS, FQNEAQ. This CDR3 comprises 15 residues. V was pared by 5 bases and J by 7 bases, with 6 bases of the junction left unmatched. In DNA, the CDR3 is TGTGCCAGCAGCCTAACGGGGACAGGGGGTGAAAAACTGTTTTTT. Its protein is CASSLTGTGGEKLFF.

This clone was seen a single time. The chain uses TRBV7-9 and TRBJ1-2; 7 bases map to TRBD1. V lost 5 bases, J lost 4 bases, and 13 bases stayed unmatched. Per the germline V gene, CDR1 is SEHNR and CDR2 is FQNEAQ (reference sequence). The CDR3 is 16 residues long. The CDR3 is CASSLRHPTGIYGYTF. The DNA for the CDR3 is TGTGCCAGCAGCCTACGACACCCGACAGGGATCTATGGCTACACCTTC. Together with reference TRBV7-9 and TRBJ1-2, the CDR3 gives the full variable domain: DTGVSQNPRHKITKRGQNVTFRCDPISEHNRLYWYRQTLGQGPEFLTYFQNEAQLEKSRLLSDRFSAERPKGSFSTLEIQRTEQGDSAMYLCASSLRHPTGIYGYTFGSGTRLTVV.

The J gene is TRBJ2-1, the V gene TRBV7-9; TRBD1 agrees at 8 bases. Germline trimming cut 1 base from V and 4 bases from J; bases unmatched to any gene: 6. The CDR3 loop spans 16 amino acids. Germline V gene data show CDR1 as SEHNR and CDR2 as FQNEAQ (reference sequence). CDR3 sequence reads: CASSLGQGASYNEQFF. The DNA for the CDR3 is TGTGCCAGCAGCTTAGGGCAGGGGGCTTCGTACAATGAGCAGTTCTTC.

This chain joins TRBV11-2 and TRBJ1-1, with 12 nucleotides matching TRBD1. In germline, CDR1 is SGHAT, CDR2 FQNNGV. J was trimmed by 1 base and V by 7 bases; bases with no gene match: 16. The CDR3 contains 19 residues. CDR3 DNA: TGTGCCAGCAACCTTATCCCGGGACAGGGGGCCAGGGGGAACACTGAAGCTTTCTTT. This sequence encodes CASNLIPGQGARGNTEAFF.

This clone has a handful of counts. The rearrangement joins TRBV12-5 to TRBJ2-1, with D hard to call. The CDR3 has 14 amino acids. V was pared by 2 bases and J by 0 bases, with 5 bases between. From germline, CDR1 is LGHNT and CDR2 FRNRAP. The CDR3 DNA sequence: TGTGCTAGTGGTTTGATGAGCTCCTACAATGAGCAGTTCTTC. The encoded protein is CASGLMSSYNEQFF.

This chain links TRBV18 with TRBJ2-7; weak D call: TRBD1 (5 bases). The germline V and J ends were trimmed by 5 bases and 6 bases, with 14 bases remaining between them. CDR1 is KGHSH, CDR2 LQKENI, per germline. This CDR3 contains 13 residues. CDR3 region: CASSMSGKSEQYF. In DNA, the CDR3 is TGTGCCAGCTCAATGTCAGGGAAGTCCGAGCAGTACTTC.

V is TRBV18 and J is TRBJ2-3, with D perhaps TRBD2 (6 bases). V dropped 3 bases and J dropped 3 bases, with 7 bases sitting between them. The CDR3 has 13 amino acids. The germline V gene encodes CDR1 KGHSH and CDR2 LQKENI. The CDR3 is CASSPAGTDTQYF. The CDR3 DNA sequence: TGTGCCAGCTCACCGGCGGGGACAGATACGCAGTATTTT.

The V call is TRBV4-3, the J call TRBJ1-4, with 7 positions matching TRBD1. Germline assignment: CDR1 LGHNA and CDR2 YSLEER. J gave up 5 bases and V 3 bases, and 9 bases lay outside the gene matches. CDR3 size: 16 residues. The CDR3 DNA sequence: TGCGCCAGCAGCCAGCGATCCGGGACAGAGAATGAAAAACTGTTTTTT. This gives the protein CASSQRSGTENEKLFF.

This rearrangement joins TRBV5-1 to TRBJ2-1; TRBD2 matches 8 bases. V was pared by 5 bases and J by 4 bases, with 8 bases of the junction left unmatched. Germline V gene sequence: CDR1 SGHRS, CDR2 YFSETQ. This CDR3 spans 15 amino acids. The CDR3 sequence is CASSPVSGAYNEQFF. The CDR3 DNA sequence: TGCGCCAGCAGTCCGGTTAGCGGGGCTTACAATGAGCAGTTCTTC.

This clone has just one count. This chain connects TRBV6-2 or TRBV6-3 to TRBJ1-5; 7 nucleotides line up with TRBD1. The CDR3 loop spans 14 amino acids. Per the germline V gene, CDR1 is MNHEY and CDR2 is SVGEGT. V was clipped by 4 bases and J by 4 bases; unmatched bases: 4. CDR3 region: CASSWDSSNQPQHF. CDR3 DNA sequence: TGTGCCAGCAGTTGGGACAGTTCAAATCAGCCCCAGCATTTT.

The V and J genes are TRBV7-9 and TRBJ1-2; 8 bases align to TRBD1. Germline trimming cut 5 bases from V and 13 bases from J; bases unmatched to any gene: 12. This CDR3 region has 13 residues. Germline assignment: CDR1 SEHNR and CDR2 FQNEAQ (reference sequence). This CDR3 reads CASSRTGPPLPTF. The DNA for the CDR3 is TGTGCCAGCAGCCGGACAGGGCCCCCCTTGCCCACCTTC.

The genes are TRBV7-8 and TRBJ1-1; D gene unclear. Looked up from germline, CDR1 is SGHVS and CDR2 is FQNEAQ. The V end was cut by 3 bases, the J end by 5 bases, with 13 bases between. The CDR3 extends over 14 amino acids. For the CDR3, the DNA is TGTGCCAGCAGCTTCAACAGAAGAACAACTGAAGCTTTCTTT. Amino acid sequence: CASSFNRRTTEAFF.

V usage is TRBV20-1 and J usage is TRBJ1-2; 8 bases map to TRBD1. Losses at the gene ends were 7 bases for V and 8 bases for J; bases not matched to a gene: 6. The CDR3 has 11 amino acids. Germline CDR1 reads DFQATT; CDR2 reads SNEGSKA (reference sequence). The DNA of the CDR3 is TGCAGTGTTTCGGACAGGGCCGGCTACACCTTC. Translation gives CSVSDRAGYTF.

The chain combines TRBV29-1 with TRBJ2-5, with 7 nucleotides matching TRBD2. CDR1 and CDR2 from the germline V gene are SQVTM and ANQGSEA. This CDR3 has 12 amino acids. The ends lost 1 base at V and 4 bases at J; junction bases unmatched: 0. For the CDR3, the DNA is TGCAGCGTTGAAGCGGGGGGAGAGACCCAGTACTTC. Its translation: CSVEAGGETQYF. The whole variable domain, remainder taken from reference TRBV29-1 and TRBJ2-5, is SAVISQKPSRDICQRGTSLTIQCQVDSQVTMMFWYRQQPGQSLTLIATANQGSEATYESGFVIDKFPISRPNLTFSTLTVSNMSPEDSSIYLCSVEAGGETQYFGPGTRLLVL.